This TCR beta chain was identified in a study of T cell responses to AZD1222 COVID-19 vaccine (dated by TCRdb to the early 2020s). For context, the study as a whole: A total of just over 230 trial participants underwent TCR sequencing, of whom more than 200 had received two doses of AZD1222 and some 26 had received two doses of the MenACWY control vaccine. Trial participants were enrolled by age into subgroups of 18-55, 56-69 and 70-plus years, and around 150, 29 and 61 TCR-sequenced participants, respectively, were included in these subgroups. The full study reports these points: In the small 56-69-year group, the increase in depth fell short of significance, most likely because of low power. Participants were mostly white British and included more females than males, and it was suggested by the authors that clonal diversity may have been underestimated. The whole spike protein was spanned by vaccine-associated CD4 TCRs, and dominant responses were seen in regions 160-218 and 743-854. A significant rise in spike-specific TCR breadth and depth was observed after two AZD1222 doses relative to day 0 and relative to MenACWY recipients. Conclusions about previously exposed vaccinees are limited, since just a handful of AZD1222 recipients were seropositive for SARS-CoV-2 at baseline. Reportedly, close to half of the unique spike-specific TCRs recognized epitopes lying outside the regions that are mutated in the B.1.351 and B.1.1.7 variants. Because no samples from the day 14 peak response were available, repertoires could be characterized only after the peak T cell response.

A note on this clone: This receptor's antigen is unknown. The record has no base qualities; no much larger clone is one base away.

The time point label, read with the paper, signifies: about 28 days (+/-7) after the second vaccine dose. The treatment or condition label, as the study defines it: meningococcal conjugate vaccine given as trial control. Samples from vaccinated people were obtained from the UK trials COV001 and COV002, which included a single-blind randomized controlled phase 2/3 trial of AZD1222 (ChAdOx1 nCoV-19) in healthy adults. For TCRbeta chain sequencing, PBMC samples were collected from trial participants at day 0 and at day 28 after the second dose. Unmatched junction bases come to 6, with V trimmed by 0 bases and J by 6 bases. The germline V gene (reference sequence) provides CDR1 SEHNR and CDR2 FQNEAQ. The CDR3 covers 15 residues, taking in both the cysteine and the phenylalanine. The only DNA kept is the CDR3, 45 bases in frame from the first base. The CDR3 regions of human TCRbeta chains were analyzed by immunosequencing. In the source study's methods: Repertoire TCRs were checked for matches against a reference library of SARS-CoV-2-specific TCRs that had been generated using the MIRA antigen-specificity platform. Breadth was defined as the fraction of unique TCRs that were SARS-CoV-2-associated, and depth was defined as the fraction of total T cells that were SARS-CoV-2-associated. Using the MIRA data, every spike-specific TCR was mapped to the spike region that the TCR reacted to and assigned to either a CD4 or a CD8 class. Log10-transformed breadth and depth values were compared by one-way ANOVA with Sidak's multiple comparisons tests. Here the immuneACCESS table is served through TCRdb, limited to in-frame sequences with V and J called. Missing clones are a known gap in these copies; in checked studies unresolved V genes cover under half, and the rest lacks a known reason. The V and J calls and clone size were taken over from that table, and D and trimming were inferred from the DNA. The sample data list 120,000 to 150,000 clones, and about 89% of these were observed just once. The leading ten clones occupy roughly 7.5% of the sample.

Material: peripheral blood, obtained 28 days after the second dose of the MenACWY control vaccine. The receptor's source is an adult who received the MenACWY meningococcal vaccine as a control. The receptor chain draws on TRBV7-9 and TRBJ2-7, and TRBD1 matches 9 of the central bases. The bases are TGTGCCAGCAGCTTAGCCCCGGGACAGGGTTCCGAGCAGTACTTC. It translates as CASSLAPGQGSEQYF. The full variable domain, with segments outside the CDR3 supplied by the reference TRBV7-9 and TRBJ2-7 proteins, appears as DTGVSQNPRHKITKRGQNVTFRCDPISEHNRLYWYRQTLGQGPEFLTYFQNEAQLEKSRLLSDRFSAERPKGSFSTLEIQRTEQGDSAMYLCASSLAPGQGSEQYFGPGTRLTVT.